This T cell receptor beta chain was identified in a study of T cell changes during pregnancy in multiple sclerosis. Sequencing was performed with immunoSEQ multiplex PCR; in TCRdb, only in-frame clones are kept and a portion is missing. Of under 55,000 clones detected, 93% appear once; the ten largest clones hold about 1.9%. CDR1 and CDR2 (germline): MDHEN, SYDVKM. Unmatched junction bases numbered 15, after V lost 4 bases and J lost 9 bases. There are 16 residues in the CDR3. This specimen consisted of peripheral blood, obtained in the second trimester of pregnancy. This chain connects TRBV28 to TRBJ1-2; the match to TRBD1 covers 9 bases. The origin of this receptor is a female donor with multiple sclerosis, enrolled in a pregnancy study. The CDR3 reads CASSSLHPGQGFRYTF. CDR3 bases: TGTGCCAGCAGTTCGCTACATCCGGGACAGGGTTTTCGCTACACCTTC.